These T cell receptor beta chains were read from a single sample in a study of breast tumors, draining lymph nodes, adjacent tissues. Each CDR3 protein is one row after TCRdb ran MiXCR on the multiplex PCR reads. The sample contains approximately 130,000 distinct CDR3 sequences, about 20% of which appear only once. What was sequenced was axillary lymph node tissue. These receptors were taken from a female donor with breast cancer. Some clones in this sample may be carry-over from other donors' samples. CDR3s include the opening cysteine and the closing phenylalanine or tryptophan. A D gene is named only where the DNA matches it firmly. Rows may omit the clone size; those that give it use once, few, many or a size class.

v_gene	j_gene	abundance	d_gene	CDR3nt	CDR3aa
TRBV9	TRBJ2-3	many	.	TGTGCCAGCAGCGTAGGGGGCACAGATACGCAGTATTTT	CASSVGGTDTQYF
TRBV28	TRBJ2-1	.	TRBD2	TGTGCCAGCAGTTTACTAGCGGGGGGGGGCTACAATGAGCAGTTCTTC	CASSLLAGGGYNEQFF
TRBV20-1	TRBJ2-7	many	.	TGCAGTGCTACCGACAACTCCCGGGCCGCCGCTTCCTACGAGCAGTACTTC	CSATDNSRAAASYEQYF
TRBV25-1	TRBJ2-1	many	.	TGTGCCAGCAGTCCCCAAGGGAGGGGGCGTGAGCAGTTCTTC	CASSPQGRGREQFF
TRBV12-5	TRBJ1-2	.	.	TGTGCTAGTGGCCCCCCATTGTCCGGATATAACTATGGCCACACCTTC	CASGPPLSGYNYGHTF
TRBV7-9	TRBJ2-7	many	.	TGTGCCAGCCTCCGTGGGGCGGGGAGCTCCTACGAGCAGTACTTC	CASLRGAGSSYEQYF
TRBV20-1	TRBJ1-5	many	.	TGCAGTGCTAGGCCTCTAAGGTTTCAGCCCCAGCATTTT	CSARPLRFQPQHF
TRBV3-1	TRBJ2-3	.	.	TGTGCCAGCAGCCACCCGGGGACGCAGTATTTT	CASSHPGTQYF
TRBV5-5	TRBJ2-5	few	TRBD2	TGTGCCAGCAGCTTCGGCGGGAGGGCCCGTACGGAGACCCAGTACTTC	CASSFGGRARTETQYF
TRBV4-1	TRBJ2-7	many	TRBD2	TGCGCCAGCAGCCTTCAGGTTGGGAGCGGGAGCTCCTACGAGCAGTACTTC	CASSLQVGSGSSYEQYF
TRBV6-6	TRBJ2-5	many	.	TGTGCCAGCAGTTACCCTAGCGTACAAGAGACCCAGTACTTC	CASSYPSVQETQYF
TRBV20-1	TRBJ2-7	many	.	TGCAGTGCTAGAGCCAGTTCGTTCGAGCAGTACTTC	CSARASSFEQYF
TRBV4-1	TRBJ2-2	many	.	TGCGCCAGCAGCCAGGCTAGGATCGGGGAGCTGTTTTTT	CASSQARIGELFF
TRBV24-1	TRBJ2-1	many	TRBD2	TGTGCCACCAGTGATCCCCGAGGTTTGGGCGGGAGGGCTCACTCCTACAATGAGCAGTTCTTC	CATSDPRGLGGRAHSYNEQFF
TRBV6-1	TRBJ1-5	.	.	TGTGCCAGCAGTATAACTTATAGCAATCAGCCCCAGCATTTT	CASSITYSNQPQHF
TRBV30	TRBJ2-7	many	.	TGTGCCTGGGGGGGACGGAATAGCTACGAGCAGTACTTC	CAWGGRNSYEQYF
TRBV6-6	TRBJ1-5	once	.	TGTGCCAGCAGCCCCCGGGGGGTAGTCAATCAGCCCCAGCATTTT	CASSPRGVVNQPQHF
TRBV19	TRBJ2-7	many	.	TGTGCCAGTAGTATTTCGGGAGTGGAATACGAGCAGTACTTC	CASSISGVEYEQYF
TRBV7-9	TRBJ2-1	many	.	TGTGCCAGCAGCCGCGACCGGCTCCAACACAATGAGCAGTTCTTC	CASSRDRLQHNEQFF
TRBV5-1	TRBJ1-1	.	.	TGCGCCAGCAGCTTGAGCCGGAACACTGAAGCTCTCTTT	CASSLSRNTEALF
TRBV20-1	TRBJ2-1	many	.	TGCAGTGCTAGAGTGAGCGCGAGCTATCAGTTCTTC	CSARVSASYQFF
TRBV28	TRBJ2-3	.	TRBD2	TGTGCCAGCAGTCCCGAGGGACTAGCGGGGGGGGGGACGCAGTATTTT	CASSPEGLAGGGTQYF
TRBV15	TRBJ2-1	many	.	TGTGCCACCAGCAGAGTAGGGGGAGGGCGTTATTCCTATGAGCAGTTCTTC	CATSRVGGGRYSYEQFF
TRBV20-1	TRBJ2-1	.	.	TGCAGTGCTGGACCGGGACTGGGGTACAATGAGCAGTTCTTC	CSAGPGLGYNEQFF
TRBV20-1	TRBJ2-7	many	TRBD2	TGCAGTGCTACCGGACTAGCGGGAGCTGTTCGGAACGAGCAGTACTTC	CSATGLAGAVRNEQYF
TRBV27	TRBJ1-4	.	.	TGTGCCAGCAGCCCGGACCCTCTTGGGCGTGAAAAACTGTTTTTT	CASSPDPLGREKLFF
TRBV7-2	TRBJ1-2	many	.	TGTGCCAGCAGCCCCCACCAGGGCAGTTGGGGTGACTATGGCTACACCTTC	CASSPHQGSWGDYGYTF
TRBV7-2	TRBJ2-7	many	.	TGTGCCAGCAGCTTAGACCGGGTGCAGTACTTC	CASSLDRVQYF
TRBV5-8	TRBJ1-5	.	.	TGTGCCAGCAGCTTGCGCGGACCCAATCAGCCCCAGCATTTT	CASSLRGPNQPQHF